This TCR beta chain was recorded in a study of blood T cell repertoires in COVID-19. Background on the study: Samples representing acute and convalescent COVID-19 were sourced from the United States, Italy and Spain. PBMCs, B-cell-depleted T cells, or T cells provided the cDNA or gDNA that made up the material.

Methods used by the authors: Counts of nucleated cells, estimated from reference gene primer amplification, were obtained. The method was immunoSEQ multiplex PCR; TCRdb's version includes in-frame clones alone and lacks a portion of them. V and J calls and clone size come straight from that table; D and trimming were deduced from the DNA. The table shows fewer than 250,000 clones, with 70% to 90% occurring only once. The TCR originated in a man aged 35 to 55 with acute or convalescent COVID-19. What was sequenced was peripheral blood.

CDR3 coding DNA: TGCAGCGTTGCCGGAACCCGGACCGGGACTTCCTTTACCGAAGGGTACGAGCAGTACTTC. As protein: CSVAGTRTGTSFTEGYEQYF. This chain joins TRBV29-1 and TRBJ2-7; the D gene is possibly TRBD2 (6 bases). V was trimmed by 4 bases and J by 4 bases, leaving 35 bases between them. Germline V CDR1 and CDR2: SQVTM, ANQGSEA. CDR3 length equals 20 residues.